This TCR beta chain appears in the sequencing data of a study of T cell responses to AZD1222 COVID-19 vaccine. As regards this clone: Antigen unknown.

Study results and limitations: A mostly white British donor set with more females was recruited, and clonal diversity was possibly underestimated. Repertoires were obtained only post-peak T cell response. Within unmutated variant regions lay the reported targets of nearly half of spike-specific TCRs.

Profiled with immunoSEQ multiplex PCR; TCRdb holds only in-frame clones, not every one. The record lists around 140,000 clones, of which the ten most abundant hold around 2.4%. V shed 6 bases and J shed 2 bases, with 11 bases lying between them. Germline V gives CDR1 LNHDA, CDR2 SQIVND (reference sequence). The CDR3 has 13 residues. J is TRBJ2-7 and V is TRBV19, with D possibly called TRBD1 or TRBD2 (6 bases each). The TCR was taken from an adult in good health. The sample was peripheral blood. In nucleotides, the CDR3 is TGTGCCAGTAGCGACCGGGGGCCCTACGAGCAGTACTTC. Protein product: CASSDRGPYEQYF.